This is a list of T cell receptor beta chains from one sample in a study of graft-versus-host responses after intestinal transplantation. Their antigen targets remain unknown. Assay used: immunoSEQ multiplex PCR; TCRdb lists only in-frame clones, some missing. The sample yields about 90,000 clones, roughly nine tenths seen once. Sequenced material: unstimulated CD8+ T cells sorted from spleen or lymph node cells, taken before intestinal transplant. Source of these receptors: a human donor who received an intestinal transplant. Both conserved end residues are part of each CDR3. The D gene is left open where the match is weak. Clone size appears in some rows only: once, few, many, or a class for an expanded clone.

V	size	D	J	DNA	CDR3
TRBV19	-	TRBD2	TRBJ2-3	TGTGCCAGTTCAAGCGGGAGGGCCGGCACAGATACGCAGTATTTT	CASSSGRAGTDTQYF
TRBV4-3	-	-	TRBJ2-1	TGCGCCAGCAGCCAAGACAGGGCCTACAATGAGCAGTTCTTC	CASSQDRAYNEQFF
TRBV5-1	-	TRBD1	TRBJ1-2	TGCGCCAGCAGCCCGAGCCCGGGACAGGAGATCTATGGCTACACCTTC	CASSPSPGQEIYGYTF
TRBV7-8	-	TRBD1	TRBJ2-5	TGTGCCAGCAGCTTAGCCCCGACAGGGCAAGAGACCCAGTACTTC	CASSLAPTGQETQYF
TRBV5-6	-	TRBD1	TRBJ2-3	TGTGCCAGCAGCTTGAGGACAGGGGGCACAGATACGCAGTATTTT	CASSLRTGGTDTQYF
TRBV2	-	-	TRBJ2-7	TGTGCCAGCATCGACAGCCACTCCTACGAGCAGTACTTC	CASIDSHSYEQYF
TRBV27	-	TRBD2	TRBJ2-3	TGTGCCAGCAGTCCGACTAGCGGGGGCAACCTTTTGCAGTATTTT	CASSPTSGGNLLQYF
TRBV27	-	-	TRBJ2-3	TGTGCCAGCAGTAGCCTTCCCACAGATACGCAGTATTTT	CASSSLPTDTQYF
TRBV6-5	-	-	TRBJ1-2	TGTGCCAGCAGTCCCCGGAGGGACTCAAGCGGCTACACCTTC	CASSPRRDSSGYTF
TRBV10-3	-	TRBD1	TRBJ1-3	TGTGCCATCAGAGACAGGGACTCTGGAAACACCATATATTTT	CAIRDRDSGNTIYF
TRBV5-6	-	TRBD1	TRBJ1-1	TGTGCCAGCAGCGCCCCAGGACAGGGCACTGAAGCTTTCTTT	CASSAPGQGTEAFF
TRBV4-3	-	TRBD1	TRBJ2-7	TGCGCCAGCAGCCACCGACAGGGGGCGGCCTACGAGCAGTACTTC	CASSHRQGAAYEQYF
TRBV5-1	-	-	TRBJ2-2	TGCGCCAGCAGCTTGGCACTCACCGGGGAGCTGTTTTTT	CASSLALTGELFF
TRBV9	-	-	TRBJ2-7	TGTGCCAGCAGCGCTAGTGCGGGTTCTACCTACGAGCAGTACTTC	CASSASAGSTYEQYF
TRBV15	once	TRBD1	TRBJ2-3	TGTGCCACCACCTTGGACAGGTCCACAGATACGCAGTATTTT	CATTLDRSTDTQYF
TRBV7-9	-	TRBD1	TRBJ2-7	TGTGCCAGCAGCTTAGTAGGGGGCGAGGACGAGCAGTACTTC	CASSLVGGEDEQYF
TRBV5-1	-	-	TRBJ1-5	TGCGCCAGCAGCCCGAACCCCGGTAGCAATCAGCCCCAGCATTTT	CASSPNPGSNQPQHF
TRBV7-8	-	-	TRBJ1-5	TGTGCCAGCAGCTCGGCCCGGGGGGAGTCATATCAGCCCCAGCATTTT	CASSSARGESYQPQHF
TRBV21-1	-	-	TRBJ1-5	TGTGCCAGCAGCAAAGTGAGGGATCAGCCCCAGCATTTT	CASSKVRDQPQHF
TRBV6-5	-	TRBD2	TRBJ2-1	TGTGCCAGCAGACCAGGACTAGCGGTCTACAATGAGCAGTTCTTC	CASRPGLAVYNEQFF
TRBV7-9	-	-	TRBJ2-7	TGTGCCAGCAGCTTTGGACGGGACTACGAGCAGTACTTC	CASSFGRDYEQYF
TRBV5-1	-	TRBD1	TRBJ2-7	TGCGCCAGCAGCCCTGGACAGGGAGTAATAGGCTCCTACGAGCAGTACTTC	CASSPGQGVIGSYEQYF
TRBV7-9	-	TRBD2	TRBJ2-5	TGTGCCAGCAGCTCTGGGACTAGCGCAGAGACCCAGTACTTC	CASSSGTSAETQYF
TRBV28	-	TRBD2	TRBJ2-3	TGTGCCAGCAGTGAAACTAGCGGGATTACAGATACGCAGTATTTT	CASSETSGITDTQYF
TRBV9	-	-	TRBJ2-5	TGTGCCAGCAGCGTATATGGGAGCGCAGGAGAGACCCAGTACTTC	CASSVYGSAGETQYF
TRBV27	-	-	TRBJ1-2	TGTGCCAGCAGTTCGAGGGGGACCCAGACCGGCTACACCTTC	CASSSRGTQTGYTF
TRBV9	-	-	TRBJ2-7	TGTGCCAGCTCGACCTCCGACACCTATCCCTACGGGCAGTACTTC	CASSTSDTYPYGQYF
TRBV29-1	-	-	TRBJ2-7	TGCAGCGTTCTCCACCCTAGCAGCCACGAGCAGTACTTC	CSVLHPSSHEQYF
TRBV7-8	-	TRBD1	TRBJ2-7	TGTGCCAGCAGCCCAGCATGGACAGGAAACTCCTACGAGCAGTACTTC	CASSPAWTGNSYEQYF
TRBV19	-	-	TRBJ1-2	TGTGCCAGTAGTTCGGGAGACTACACCTTC	CASSSGDYTF
TRBV4-3	few	TRBD1	TRBJ2-7	TGCGCCAGCAGCCAGATGACAGGGATCTCCTACGAGCAGTACTTC	CASSQMTGISYEQYF
TRBV2	-	-	TRBJ2-2	TGTGCCAGCCAGTCCGGGTTAGGCACCGGGGAGCTGTTTTTT	CASQSGLGTGELFF